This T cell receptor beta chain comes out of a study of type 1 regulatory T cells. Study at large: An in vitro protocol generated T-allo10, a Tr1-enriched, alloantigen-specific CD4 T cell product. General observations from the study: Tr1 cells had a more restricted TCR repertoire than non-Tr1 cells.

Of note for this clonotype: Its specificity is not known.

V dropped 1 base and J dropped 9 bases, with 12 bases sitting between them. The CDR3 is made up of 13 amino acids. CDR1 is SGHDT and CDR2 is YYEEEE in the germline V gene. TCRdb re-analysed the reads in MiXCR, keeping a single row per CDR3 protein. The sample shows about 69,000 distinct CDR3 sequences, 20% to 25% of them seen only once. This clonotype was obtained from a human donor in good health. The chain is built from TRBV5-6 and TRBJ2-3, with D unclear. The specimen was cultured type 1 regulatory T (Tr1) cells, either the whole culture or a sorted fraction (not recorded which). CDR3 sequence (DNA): TGTGCCAGCAGCTTGCCCAGAGTCAGCACGCAGTATTTT. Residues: CASSLPRVSTQYF.